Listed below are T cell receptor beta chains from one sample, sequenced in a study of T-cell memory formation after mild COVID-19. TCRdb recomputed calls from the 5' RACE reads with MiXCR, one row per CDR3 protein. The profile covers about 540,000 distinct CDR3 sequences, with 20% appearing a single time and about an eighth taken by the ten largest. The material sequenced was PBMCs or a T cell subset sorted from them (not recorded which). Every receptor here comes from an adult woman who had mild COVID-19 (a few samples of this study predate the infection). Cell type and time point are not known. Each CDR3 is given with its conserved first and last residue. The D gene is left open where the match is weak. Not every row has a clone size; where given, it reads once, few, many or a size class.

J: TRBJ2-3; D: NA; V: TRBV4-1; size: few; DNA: TGCGCCAGCAGCCAACACGCGGGAACAGATACGCAGTATTTT; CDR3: CASSQHAGTDTQYF
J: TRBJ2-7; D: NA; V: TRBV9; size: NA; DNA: TGTGCCAGCAGCATAAGGACGGGGTACGAGCAGTACTTC; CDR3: CASSIRTGYEQYF
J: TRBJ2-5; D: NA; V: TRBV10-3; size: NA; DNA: TGTGCCATCAGTGGGGCGGAACGAGGAGAGACCCAGTACTTC; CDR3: CAISGAERGETQYF
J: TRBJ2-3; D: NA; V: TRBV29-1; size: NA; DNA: TGCAGCGTTGAGGGGGCGGCTGATTCCACAGATACGCAGTATTTT; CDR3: CSVEGAADSTDTQYF
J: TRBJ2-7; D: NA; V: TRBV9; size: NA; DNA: TGTGCCAGCAGCGCCGGGACACAAGTCTACGAGCAGTACTTC; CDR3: CASSAGTQVYEQYF
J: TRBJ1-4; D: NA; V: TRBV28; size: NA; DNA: TGTGCCAGCAGTTTAGTGGGCGATAGCGTTCTGAAAGGACTGTTTTTT; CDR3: CASSLVGDSVLKGLFF
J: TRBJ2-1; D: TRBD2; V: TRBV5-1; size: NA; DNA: TGCGCCAGCAGCTTAGACGGCGTACGGCTAGCGGGGGCCCAGGATGAGCAGTTCTTC; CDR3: CASSLDGVRLAGAQDEQFF
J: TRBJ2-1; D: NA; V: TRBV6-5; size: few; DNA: TGTGCCAGCAGACCAGGACAGATCTCCTACAATGAGCAGTTCTTC; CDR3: CASRPGQISYNEQFF
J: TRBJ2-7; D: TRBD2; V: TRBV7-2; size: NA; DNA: TGTGCCAGCAGCTCAGGTAGGGCTAGCGGCCTATACGAGCAGTACTTC; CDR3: CASSSGRASGLYEQYF
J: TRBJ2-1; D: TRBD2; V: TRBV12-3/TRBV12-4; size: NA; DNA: TGTGCCAGCTCGGTAGCGGGGGGTCCTTATGAGCAGTTCTTC; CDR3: CASSVAGGPYEQFF
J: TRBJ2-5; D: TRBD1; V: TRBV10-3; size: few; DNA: TGTGCCATCAGTGCCCGGACAGGGCCCCAAGAGACCCAGTACTTC; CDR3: CAISARTGPQETQYF
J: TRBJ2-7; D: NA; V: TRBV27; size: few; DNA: TGTGCCAGCAGTTTATACGGACTTTACTACGAGCAGTACTTC; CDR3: CASSLYGLYYEQYF
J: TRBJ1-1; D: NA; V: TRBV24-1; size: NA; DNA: TGTGCCACCAGTGATTCCCGACGGGGGGTACGGGGCGGCACTGAAGCTTTCTTT; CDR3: CATSDSRRGVRGGTEAFF
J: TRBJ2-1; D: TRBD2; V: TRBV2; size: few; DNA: TGTGCCAGCAGTAGAGGGACTAGCGACCATAATGAGCAGTTCTTC; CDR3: CASSRGTSDHNEQFF
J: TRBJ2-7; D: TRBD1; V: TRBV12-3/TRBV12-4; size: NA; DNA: TGTGCCAGCAGTTTAAGACAGGGGGCCTCGGGAGAGCAGTACTTC; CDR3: CASSLRQGASGEQYF
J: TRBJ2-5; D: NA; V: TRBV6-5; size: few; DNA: TGTGCCAGTGGACGCGGGAAGGAGACCCAGTACTTC; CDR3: CASGRGKETQYF
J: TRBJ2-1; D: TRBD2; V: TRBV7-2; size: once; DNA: TGTGCCAGCAGCTTTAAGCGGGGGGGGAGACGTGAGCAGTTCTTC; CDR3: CASSFKRGGRREQFF
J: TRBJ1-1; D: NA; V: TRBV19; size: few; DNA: TGTGCCAGTAGTATTTCGTGGCAGGCAATGAACACTGAAGCTTTCTTT; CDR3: CASSISWQAMNTEAFF
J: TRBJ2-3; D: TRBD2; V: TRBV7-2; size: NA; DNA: TGTGCCAGCAGTCCCCCACCACTAGCGCCGCCGGATACGCAGTATTTT; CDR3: CASSPPPLAPPDTQYF
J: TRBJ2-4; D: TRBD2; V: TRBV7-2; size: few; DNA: TGTGCCAGCAGGGAAGGGATGCGCGGGAGGGGCAAAAACATTCAGTACTTC; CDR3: CASREGMRGRGKNIQYF
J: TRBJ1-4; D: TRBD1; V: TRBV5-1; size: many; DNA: TGCGCCAGCAGCGGGGGACGACAGGGATTGAATGAAAAACTGTTTTTT; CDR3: CASSGGRQGLNEKLFF
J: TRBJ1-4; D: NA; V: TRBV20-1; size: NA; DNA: TGCAGTGCTATTACCTGGCCTAATGAAAAACTGTTTTTT; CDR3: CSAITWPNEKLFF
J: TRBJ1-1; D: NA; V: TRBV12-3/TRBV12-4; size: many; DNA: TGTGCCAGCACCTCCGGGACGTTTGAAGCTTTCTTT; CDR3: CASTSGTFEAFF
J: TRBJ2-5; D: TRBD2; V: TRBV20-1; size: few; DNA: TGCAGTGCTAGAGAGGGACTAGCGGGCCAAGAGACCCAGTACTTC; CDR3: CSAREGLAGQETQYF
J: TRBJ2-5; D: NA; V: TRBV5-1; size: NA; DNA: TGCGCCAGCAGCTTGGACGGGTTAGGGGAGACCCAGTACTTC; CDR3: CASSLDGLGETQYF
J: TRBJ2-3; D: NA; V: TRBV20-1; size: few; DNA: TGCAGTGCTACCCTTCCGAGTGGACGCCAGGCAGATACGCAGTATTTT; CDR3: CSATLPSGRQADTQYF
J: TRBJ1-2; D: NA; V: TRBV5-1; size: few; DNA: TGCGCCAGCAGCTTGGACAGGGCAGATACTAACTATGGCTACACCTTC; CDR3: CASSLDRADTNYGYTF
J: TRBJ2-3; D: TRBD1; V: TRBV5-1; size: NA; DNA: TGCGCCAGCAGCGTGGGACAGAGAGACACAGATACGCAGTATTTT; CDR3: CASSVGQRDTDTQYF
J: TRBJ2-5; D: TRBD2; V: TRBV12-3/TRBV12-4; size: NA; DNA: TGTGCCAGCAGCCTCCGACTAGCGTGGGGGCCGACGGAGACCCAGTACTTC; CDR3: CASSLRLAWGPTETQYF
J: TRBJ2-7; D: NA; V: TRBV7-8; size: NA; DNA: TGTGCCAGCAGCTTACGCGGAAAGTCACGGGGATCCTACGAGCAGTACTTC; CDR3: CASSLRGKSRGSYEQYF
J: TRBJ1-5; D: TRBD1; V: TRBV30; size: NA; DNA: TGTGCCTGCGCCGGGACAGGGGTGGATCAGCCCCAGCATTTT; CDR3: CACAGTGVDQPQHF
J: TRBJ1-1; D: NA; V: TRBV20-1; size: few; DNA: TGCAGTGCTAGACAGACGGGAATGAGCACTGAAGCTTTCTTT; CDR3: CSARQTGMSTEAFF
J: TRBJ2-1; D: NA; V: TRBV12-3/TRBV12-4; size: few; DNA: TGTGCCAGCGGACTGGCTGTCCATGAGCAGTTCTTC; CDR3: CASGLAVHEQFF
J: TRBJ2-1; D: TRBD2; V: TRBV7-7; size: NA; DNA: TGTGCTAGCAGCTTAGGGGGACTAGCGGGAGAAAGGAATGAGCAGTTCTTC; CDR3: CASSLGGLAGERNEQFF
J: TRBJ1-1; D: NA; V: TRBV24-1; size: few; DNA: TGTGCCACCAGTAGCAGAATGAACACTGAAGCTTTCTTT; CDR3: CATSSRMNTEAFF
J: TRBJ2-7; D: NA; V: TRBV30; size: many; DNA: TGTGCCTGGACGGGACACAGAGCCTACGAGCAGTACTTC; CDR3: CAWTGHRAYEQYF
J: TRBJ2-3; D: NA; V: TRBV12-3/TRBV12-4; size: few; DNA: TGTGCCAGCGGAGACTGGGGTGGGAGGAGGGGGACAGATACGCAGTATTTT; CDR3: CASGDWGGRRGTDTQYF
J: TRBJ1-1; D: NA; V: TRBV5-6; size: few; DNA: TGTGCCAGCAGCCTGGGGGGCGGTTCAATCTCGTTGGGAGCTTTCTTT; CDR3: CASSLGGGSISLGAFF
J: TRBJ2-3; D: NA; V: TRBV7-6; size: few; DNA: TGTGCCAGCAGCCCCCGGGAGGGGGCTTGGGCAGATACGCAGTATTTT; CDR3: CASSPREGAWADTQYF
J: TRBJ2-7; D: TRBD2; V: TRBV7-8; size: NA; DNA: TGTGCCAGCAGCGCGGGGGGTGGGGCCTACGAGCAGTACTTC; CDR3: CASSAGGGAYEQYF